This T cell receptor (beta chain) was obtained from a study of beta chain bispecific antibodies for T cell cancers. Findings of the study overall: Normal T cells contributed less of the targeted TRBV signal than the leukemia cells did.

Germline V lookup: CDR1 KGHSH, CDR2 LQKENI. The CDR3 covers 15 residues. After removal of 8 bases from V and 6 bases from J, the junction contained 12 bases not matched to a gene. Either OKT3 anti-CD3 antibody or CD3/CD28 beads expanded T cells from blood mononuclear cells over roughly 3 days. This clonotype has ten or more counts. Its antigen is not known. TCRdb recomputed calls from the 5' RACE reads with MiXCR, one row per CDR3 protein. The sample yields some 17,000 distinct CDR3 sequences, approximately 2.2% seen once. This TCR was sampled from a human donor in good health. Some clones in this sample may be carry-over from other donors' samples. The rearrangement links TRBV18 to TRBJ2-1; TRBD1 matches at 8 bases. Sequenced: healthy donor T cells cultured with leukemia cells. The CDR3 protein is CASTNQGAIPNEQFF. The CDR3 coding sequence is TGTGCCAGCACGAATCAGGGGGCCATTCCCAATGAGCAGTTCTTC.